This is a list of T cell receptor beta chains from one sample in a study of human T cells and chemical hapten exposure. TCRdb reprocessed the RACE reads with MiXCR, giving one entry per CDR3 protein. Here the sample spans under 40,000 distinct CDR3 sequences, 10% to 15% being singletons. Material: whole blood, obtained in connection with sensitization to the hapten diphenylcyclopropenone (DPC). These receptors were obtained from a woman aged 40-49 years with alopecia areata. Some clones in this sample may be carry-over from other donors' samples. CDR3s include the opening cysteine and the closing phenylalanine or tryptophan. The D gene is left open where the match is weak. Clone sizes are given selectively: once, few, many, or a class where the clone is expanded.

V gene: TRBV19
D gene: TRBD1
J gene: TRBJ2-6
clone size: many
CDR3 protein: CASSRDRGPFSGANVLTF
CDR3 DNA: TGTGCCAGTAGTAGAGACAGGGGTCCCTTCTCTGGGGCCAACGTCCTGACTTTC

V gene: TRBV10-2
D gene: TRBD2
J gene: TRBJ2-1
clone size: .
CDR3 protein: CASSEALAGEDTELF
CDR3 DNA: TGCGCCAGCAGTGAGGCCCTAGCGGGGGAAGATACGGAGCTCTTC

V gene: TRBV29-1
D gene: .
J gene: TRBJ1-5
clone size: few
CDR3 protein: CSVKPQGNQPQHF
CDR3 DNA: TGCAGCGTTAAACCCCAGGGCAATCAGCCCCAGCATTTT

V gene: TRBV27
D gene: TRBD1
J gene: TRBJ2-7
clone size: .
CDR3 protein: CASSYRQGYEQYF
CDR3 DNA: TGTGCCAGCAGTTACAGACAGGGATACGAGCAGTACTTC

V gene: TRBV28
D gene: TRBD2
J gene: TRBJ2-3
clone size: many
CDR3 protein: CASGSGGAGDTQYF
CDR3 DNA: TGTGCCAGCGGAAGCGGGGGGGCAGGGGATACGCAGTATTTT

V gene: TRBV6-2/TRBV6-3
D gene: TRBD2
J gene: TRBJ2-1
clone size: many
CDR3 protein: CASSFPSGAQSYNEQFF
CDR3 DNA: TGTGCCAGCAGTTTTCCTAGCGGGGCCCAATCCTACAATGAGCAGTTCTTC

V gene: TRBV9
D gene: .
J gene: TRBJ1-5
clone size: few
CDR3 protein: CASSVDGNQPQHF
CDR3 DNA: TGTGCCAGCAGCGTAGACGGCAATCAGCCCCAGCATTTT

V gene: TRBV7-8
D gene: .
J gene: TRBJ2-7
clone size: many
CDR3 protein: CASSLVSRGAYPYEQYF
CDR3 DNA: TGTGCCAGCAGCTTAGTTAGCCGAGGGGCGTACCCCTACGAGCAGTACTTC

V gene: TRBV20-1
D gene: .
J gene: TRBJ1-1
clone size: many
CDR3 protein: CSARTQGGEAFF
CDR3 DNA: TGCAGTGCTCGTACTCAGGGAGGAGAAGCTTTCTTT

V gene: TRBV7-6
D gene: TRBD1
J gene: TRBJ2-7
clone size: .
CDR3 protein: CASTERGQGYEQYF
CDR3 DNA: TGTGCCAGCACCGAAAGGGGACAGGGGTACGAGCAGTACTTC

V gene: TRBV10-2
D gene: TRBD2
J gene: TRBJ2-5
clone size: medium-sized
CDR3 protein: CASSPASGGGKTQYF
CDR3 DNA: TGCGCCAGCAGCCCTGCGAGCGGGGGAGGAAAGACCCAGTACTTC

V gene: TRBV28
D gene: TRBD2
J gene: TRBJ2-1
clone size: .
CDR3 protein: CASCRGGPNEQFF
CDR3 DNA: TGTGCCAGCTGTAGGGGAGGGCCCAATGAGCAGTTCTTC

V gene: TRBV2
D gene: .
J gene: TRBJ1-2
clone size: .
CDR3 protein: CASSLTATNYGYTF
CDR3 DNA: TGTGCCAGCAGTCTGACTGCCACTAACTATGGCTACACCTTC

V gene: TRBV5-1
D gene: TRBD2
J gene: TRBJ2-1
clone size: .
CDR3 protein: CASSLFGGSDRNEQFF
CDR3 DNA: TGCGCCAGCAGCTTGTTCGGCGGGAGCGATCGGAATGAGCAGTTCTTC

V gene: TRBV11-3
D gene: TRBD2
J gene: TRBJ2-7
clone size: .
CDR3 protein: CASSQISGGSEQYF
CDR3 DNA: TGTGCCAGCAGCCAAATTAGCGGGGGTTCAGAGCAGTACTTC

V gene: TRBV29-1
D gene: .
J gene: TRBJ1-2
clone size: few
CDR3 protein: CSVIEQLGYGYTF
CDR3 DNA: TGCAGCGTTATAGAACAGCTTGGCTATGGCTACACCTTC

V gene: TRBV12-3/TRBV12-4
D gene: .
J gene: TRBJ2-5
clone size: many
CDR3 protein: CASSLSGYETQYF
CDR3 DNA: TGTGCCAGCAGTTTAAGTGGTTATGAGACCCAGTACTTC

V gene: TRBV10-3
D gene: .
J gene: TRBJ1-1
clone size: few
CDR3 protein: CAISDMSGATEAFF
CDR3 DNA: TGTGCCATCAGTGATATGTCGGGGGCCACTGAAGCTTTCTTT

V gene: TRBV6-6
D gene: .
J gene: TRBJ1-4
clone size: .
CDR3 protein: CASKANLREKLFF
CDR3 DNA: TGTGCCAGCAAGGCCAACCTCCGGGAAAAACTGTTTTTT

V gene: TRBV5-4
D gene: .
J gene: TRBJ2-7
clone size: .
CDR3 protein: CASSRDTYEQYF
CDR3 DNA: TGTGCCAGCAGCCGGGATACCTACGAGCAGTACTTC

V gene: TRBV12-3/TRBV12-4
D gene: TRBD2
J gene: TRBJ2-1
clone size: few
CDR3 protein: CASSFSGGGWNEQFF
CDR3 DNA: TGTGCCAGCAGTTTCTCGGGAGGGGGTTGGAATGAGCAGTTCTTC

V gene: TRBV12-3/TRBV12-4
D gene: .
J gene: TRBJ1-1
clone size: many
CDR3 protein: CASSEGFQGTEAFF
CDR3 DNA: TGTGCCAGCAGTGAAGGGTTTCAGGGGACTGAAGCTTTCTTT

V gene: TRBV5-1
D gene: .
J gene: TRBJ1-2
clone size: many
CDR3 protein: CASSLIQGESYTF
CDR3 DNA: TGCGCCAGCAGCTTGATTCAGGGCGAGTCCTACACCTTC

V gene: TRBV6-2/TRBV6-3
D gene: .
J gene: TRBJ2-4
clone size: many
CDR3 protein: CASMRSGAKNIQYF
CDR3 DNA: TGTGCCAGCATGAGGAGTGGGGCCAAAAACATTCAGTACTTC

V gene: TRBV9
D gene: .
J gene: TRBJ2-1
clone size: .
CDR3 protein: CASSVSLSYNEQFF
CDR3 DNA: TGTGCCAGCAGCGTTAGTTTATCCTACAATGAGCAGTTCTTC

V gene: TRBV7-9
D gene: .
J gene: TRBJ2-7
clone size: .
CDR3 protein: CASSSQTYSYEQYF
CDR3 DNA: TGTGCCAGCAGCTCGCAGACTTACTCCTACGAGCAGTACTTC

V gene: TRBV21-1
D gene: .
J gene: TRBJ1-5
clone size: many
CDR3 protein: CASSSADWGNQPQHF
CDR3 DNA: TGTGCCAGCAGCAGTGCGGACTGGGGCAATCAGCCCCAGCATTTT

V gene: TRBV5-1
D gene: TRBD1
J gene: TRBJ2-5
clone size: .
CDR3 protein: CASSLSGTGGQETQYF
CDR3 DNA: TGCGCCAGCAGCTTGAGTGGGACAGGAGGGCAAGAGACCCAGTACTTC

V gene: TRBV7-6
D gene: TRBD2
J gene: TRBJ2-5
clone size: many
CDR3 protein: CASSLRTSGRVRTQYF
CDR3 DNA: TGTGCCAGCAGCTTAAGGACTAGCGGGAGGGTACGGACCCAGTACTTC

V gene: TRBV28
D gene: .
J gene: TRBJ1-1
clone size: many
CDR3 protein: CASTDILNTEAFF
CDR3 DNA: TGTGCCAGCACCGACATCCTGAACACTGAAGCTTTCTTT

V gene: TRBV7-6
D gene: .
J gene: TRBJ2-7
clone size: .
CDR3 protein: CASSLGGAGAYEQYF
CDR3 DNA: TGTGCCAGCAGCTTAGGGGGGGCAGGGGCCTACGAGCAGTACTTC

V gene: TRBV12-3/TRBV12-4
D gene: .
J gene: TRBJ2-3
clone size: many
CDR3 protein: CASIRTASTDTQYF
CDR3 DNA: TGTGCCAGCATCCGGACAGCTAGCACAGATACGCAGTATTTT

V gene: TRBV12-3/TRBV12-4
D gene: TRBD1
J gene: TRBJ1-1
clone size: many
CDR3 protein: CASSPRQGRTEAFF
CDR3 DNA: TGTGCCAGCAGTCCCCGACAGGGGAGGACTGAAGCTTTCTTT

V gene: TRBV7-6
D gene: .
J gene: TRBJ1-2
clone size: .
CDR3 protein: CASSLDLLSGYTF
CDR3 DNA: TGTGCCAGCAGCTTAGATTTGCTATCGGGCTACACCTTC